Each of the 21 T cell receptor beta chains below was sequenced from the same sample in a study of T cell responses to AZD1222 COVID-19 vaccine. Clones were sequenced by immunoSEQ multiplex PCR, and TCRdb holds only the in-frame ones, with some missing. Of 150,000 to 200,000 clones in the sample, around 94% are singletons; the top ten hold over 0.7%. The sequencing used peripheral blood, collected on day 0 of AZD1222 vaccination. These receptors all come from an adult in good health.

This chain uses TRBV7-2 with TRBJ1-2; D is ambiguous. The CDR3 is made up of 14 amino acids. The V gene lost 2 bases and the J gene lost 0 bases, with 7 bases spanning the gap. The V gene's germline CDR1 is SGHTA and CDR2 FQGNSA. The CDR3 DNA reads TGTGCCAGCAGCTTAACCGGAGCTAACTATGGCTACACCTTC. This gives the protein CASSLTGANYGYTF.

The genes are TRBV7-8 and TRBJ1-4, with TRBD1 matching over 10 bases. After removal of 5 bases from V and 2 bases from J, the junction contained 8 bases not matched to a gene. CDR1 is SGHVS, CDR2 FQNEAQ, per germline. The CDR3 loop spans 17 amino acids. CDR3 loop: CASSRTGGFVTNEKLFF. CDR3 nucleotides: TGTGCCAGCAGCCGGACAGGGGGATTTGTGACTAATGAAAAACTGTTTTTT.

The gene calls are TRBV10-3 and TRBJ1-1; a possible D gene is TRBD1 (6 bases). Trimming left V 6 bases short and J 1 base short, with 12 bases between. Germline CDR1 ENHRY, CDR2 SYGVKD. The CDR3 length is 14 residues. The CDR3 sequence: CAIRETGRNTEAFF. CDR3 bases: TGTGCCATCAGGGAGACAGGCCGGAACACTGAAGCTTTCTTT.

V is TRBV6-5 and J is TRBJ1-1; maybe TRBD1 (5 bases). The V end was cut by 6 bases, the J end by 0 bases, with 14 bases between. This CDR3 is built from 15 residues. Germline V gene lookup returns CDR1 MNHEY and CDR2 SVGAGI. The DNA for the CDR3 is TGTGCCAGCAGCGCGGGGGACGGCATGAACACTGAAGCTTTCTTT. Amino acid sequence: CASSAGDGMNTEAFF.

This chain connects TRBV11-2 to TRBJ1-5; no reliable D call. This CDR3 spans 14 amino acids. Germline loops: CDR1 SGHAT, CDR2 FQNNGV. V dropped 5 bases and J dropped 5 bases, with 13 bases sitting between them. The CDR3 protein is CASSTNPIDQPQHF. The CDR3 DNA is TGTGCCAGCAGCACCAACCCGATCGATCAGCCCCAGCATTTT.

This chain connects TRBV7-2 to TRBJ2-7; D remains ambiguous. Trimming shortened V by 2 bases and J by 6 bases, and 5 bases separated the two germline ends. CDR1 and CDR2 (germline): SGHTA, FQGNSA. There are 11 residues in the CDR3. The CDR3, as DNA: TGTGCCAGCAGCTTAACCGTCGAGCAGTACTTC. Its translation is CASSLTVEQYF.

The CDR3, as DNA: TGCGCCAGCAGCTTGGTGGTAGGAGGGACTGCAGATACGCAGTATTTT. It translates to CASSLVVGGTADTQYF. The J gene is TRBJ2-3, the V gene TRBV5-1; a possible D gene is TRBD2 (6 bases). There are 16 residues in the CDR3. V lost 0 bases and J lost 4, with 15 bases in between. Germline-derived CDR1 and CDR2 are SGHRS and YFSETQ.

The gene calls are TRBV3-1 (or the pseudogene TRBV3-2) and TRBJ1-5; no reliable D call. Trimming left V 0 bases short and J 4 bases short, with 10 bases between. Germline CDR1 reads LGHDT; CDR2 reads YNNKEL (reference sequence). The CDR3 extends over 15 amino acids. The CDR3: CASSQDSQVNQPQHF. CDR3 DNA sequence: TGTGCCAGCAGCCAAGATAGCCAGGTTAATCAGCCCCAGCATTTT.

This chain connects TRBV7-2 to TRBJ2-1, with D possibly being TRBD1 (6 bases). The CDR3 has 14 amino acids. Trimming took 5 bases from V and 6 from J, leaving 14 bases between them. Germline CDR1 reads SGHTA; CDR2 reads FQGNSA. CDR3 in DNA: TGTGCCAGCAGCGCCAGGGGTCCGGGCAATGAGCAGTTCTTC. It yields the protein CASSARGPGNEQFF. Full variable domain (rest looked up from reference TRBV7-2 and TRBJ2-1): GAGVSQSPSNKVTEKGKDVELRCDPISGHTALYWYRQSLGQGLEFLIYFQGNSAPDKSGLPSDRFSAERTGGSVSTLTIQRTQQEDSAVYLCASSARGPGNEQFFGPGTRLTVL.

A word on this clone: At one end the junction does not follow the germline gene, possibly because of a read error. This chain joins TRBV15 and TRBJ2-4, with 7 bases fitting TRBD2. The CDR3 consists of 14 residues. Germline-derived CDR1 and CDR2 are LNHNV and YYDKDF (reference sequence). The CDR3 sequence: CATSRGLAENIQYF. The CDR3 DNA follows: TGTGCCACCAGCAGAGGACTAGCCGAAAACATTCAGTACTTC.

This chain joins TRBV7-9 and TRBJ1-4; 8 positions match TRBD1. This CDR3 is built from 16 residues. CDR1 is SEHNR and CDR2 is FQNEAQ in the germline V gene (reference sequence). V trimming: 0 bases; J trimming: 7 bases; junction bases outside the gene matches: 7. CDR3 bases: TGTGCCAGCAGCTTAGCCGCCGGGACAGGAACTGAAAAACTGTTTTTT. The encoded protein is CASSLAAGTGTEKLFF. Using reference TRBV7-9 and TRBJ1-4 for the parts outside the CDR3, the full variable domain is DTGVSQNPRHKITKRGQNVTFRCDPISEHNRLYWYRQTLGQGPEFLTYFQNEAQLEKSRLLSDRFSAERPKGSFSTLEIQRTEQGDSAMYLCASSLAAGTGTEKLFFGSGTQLSVL.

This chain links TRBV6-6 with TRBJ1-2; no reliable D call. CDR1 MNHNY and CDR2 SVGAGI come from the germline V gene (reference sequence). The CDR3 length is 14 residues. The ends were cut back, 6 bases at V and 7 bases at J, with 18 bases in the middle. CDR3 region: CASSTLAAMFGYTF. Here the CDR3 DNA reads TGTGCCAGCAGCACCCTGGCAGCGATGTTTGGCTACACCTTC.

The V call is TRBV30, the J call TRBJ2-7; 12 nucleotides line up with TRBD2. The J segment lost 3 bases and the V segment lost 3 bases, leaving 12 bases of the junction unmatched. The CDR3 is made up of 17 amino acids. Germline-derived CDR1 and CDR2 are GTSNPN and SVGIG (reference sequence). This chain's CDR3 is CAWSSGLAGGGRYEQYF. In DNA, the CDR3 is TGTGCCTGGAGCTCGGGACTAGCGGGCGGGGGTCGCTACGAGCAGTACTTC. Combining the CDR3 with reference TRBV30 and TRBJ2-7 gives the whole variable domain SQTIHQWPATLVQPVGSPLSLECTVEGTSNPNLYWYRQAAGRGLQLLFYSVGIGQISSEVPQNLSASRPQDRQFILSSKKLLLSDSGFYLCAWSSGLAGGGRYEQYFGPGTRLTVT.

This rearrangement joins TRBV30 to TRBJ2-1, with 9 positions matching TRBD2. There are 16 residues in the CDR3. Per the germline V gene, CDR1 is GTSNPN and CDR2 is SVGIG (reference sequence). J gave up 4 bases and V 0 bases, and 7 bases lay outside the gene matches. In nucleotides, the CDR3 is TGTGCCTGGAGTGTACGGGGTAGCGGGGGATACAATGAGCAGTTCTTC. Residues: CAWSVRGSGGYNEQFF.

In its sample, this clone was seen once. The chain employs TRBV6-1 and TRBJ2-1; 8 bases fit TRBD2. Per the germline V gene, CDR1 is MNHNS and CDR2 is SASEGT. V lost 3 bases, J lost 2 bases, and 0 bases stayed unmatched. The CDR3 has 14 amino acids. The DNA for the CDR3 is TGTGCCAGCAGTGACGGGGGGGCCTACAATGAGCAGTTCTTC. Translated, it gives CASSDGGAYNEQFF.

The rearrangement joins TRBV23-1 to TRBJ2-7; TRBD1 is a possible D gene (6 bases). TRBV23-1 counts as an open reading frame of uncertain function. V was shortened by 7 bases and J by 0 bases, with 13 bases between the two germline ends. CDR3 size: 14 residues. The CDR3 region has the DNA TGCGCCAGCAAGGGGGAGTGGAACTCCTACGAGCAGTACTTC. Translation: CASKGEWNSYEQYF.

V is TRBV18 and J is TRBJ1-1, with TRBD1 matching 7 bases. The germline V gene encodes CDR1 KGHSH and CDR2 LQKENI. After removal of 4 bases from V and 3 bases from J, the junction contained 2 bases not matched to a gene. This CDR3 region has 13 residues. CDR3 loop: CASSQGADTEAFF. The DNA for the CDR3 is TGTGCCAGCTCACAGGGGGCAGACACTGAAGCTTTCTTT.

The CDR3 sequence: CASSYDRAWNSNQPQHF. The CDR3 DNA follows: TGTGCCAGCAGTTACGATAGAGCTTGGAACAGCAATCAGCCCCAGCATTTT. The chain joins TRBV6-2 or TRBV6-3 to TRBJ1-5; no firm D call. V was pared by 2 bases and J by 1 base, with 15 bases between. The CDR3 runs 17 residues. Germline CDR1 reads MNHEY; CDR2 reads SVGEGT.

The chain recombines TRBV12-3 or TRBV12-4 with TRBJ1-1, with D uncertain. The V end lost 4 bases, the J end lost 3 bases, and 6 bases lay between the germline ends. The CDR3 has 12 amino acids. The CDR3: CASSSHYTEAFF. The CDR3 DNA sequence: TGTGCCAGCAGTTCCCATTACACTGAAGCTTTCTTT.

This clone was seen a handful of times. This rearrangement joins TRBV15 to TRBJ2-1; TRBD1 matches 9 bases. The germline V gene has CDR1 LNHNV and CDR2 YYDKDF (reference sequence). The CDR3 sequence is 15 residues long. V was clipped by 1 base and J by 8 bases; unmatched bases: 6. CDR3 nucleotides: TGTGCCACCAGCAGAGGGGACAGGGAGATCGATGAGCAGTTCTTC. Its protein is CATSRGDREIDEQFF.

The chain joins TRBV14 to TRBJ1-2; a weak D match, TRBD1 (5 bases). CDR1 SGHDN and CDR2 FVKESK come from the germline V gene. Trimming shortened V by 4 bases and J by 1 base, and 13 bases separated the two germline ends. This CDR3 has 15 amino acids. The CDR3 sequence is CASSPRTGDNYGYTF. CDR3 bases: TGTGCCAGCAGCCCGCGGACGGGGGATAACTATGGCTACACCTTC.